Below, 9 T cell receptor beta chains from the same sample are listed, as sequenced in a study of a mutant IDH1 vaccine in newly diagnosed glioma. Described time point: baseline, week 1 (first vaccination visit). Stated treatment: pre-vaccination baseline after standard-of-care therapy. The table came from immunoSEQ multiplex PCR; TCRdb's copy has only in-frame clones and leaves some out. The data show under 65,000 clones, more than 80% seen once. The sample consisted of PBMCs, taken from a glioma patient treated with radiotherapy, temozolomide or both. All receptors come from a man between 18 and 35 years old with glioma.

In this sample, this clone turned up a few times. The genes are TRBV18 and TRBJ1-1; no definite D call. V gave up 5 bases and J gave up 11 bases, with 15 bases separating them. The CDR3 totals 12 residues. Germline CDR1 KGHSH, CDR2 LQKENI. CDR3 nucleotides: TGTGCCAGCTCAGAGTCTAGCGCGGGGGCTTTCTTT. Protein: CASSESSAGAFF.

The rearrangement joins TRBV5-1 to TRBJ2-3; perhaps TRBD2 as D (6 bases). The V end lost 0 bases, the J end lost 3 bases, and 14 bases lay between the germline ends. CDR1 and CDR2 from the germline V gene are SGHRS and YFSETQ. The CDR3 is 16 amino acids. CDR3 sequence reads: CASSLGRLGGTDTQYF. CDR3 nucleotide sequence: TGCGCCAGCAGCTTGGGCAGGTTAGGAGGGACAGATACGCAGTATTTT.

The chain combines TRBV25-1 with TRBJ1-3; TRBD1 is a possible D gene (5 bases). CDR3 length: 15 amino acids. V was pared by 5 bases and J by 7 bases, with 18 bases between. Germline CDR1 MGHDK, CDR2 SYGVNS. DNA for the CDR3: TGTGCCAGCAGTACCCAACCGGGGGAATGGAACACCATATATTTT. Protein sequence: CASSTQPGEWNTIYF.

The chain couples TRBV11-2 to TRBJ1-2, with D hard to call. This CDR3 region has 16 residues. CDR1 is SGHAT, CDR2 FQNNGV, per germline. V was trimmed by 0 bases and J by 2 bases, leaving 13 bases between them. For the CDR3, the DNA is TGTGCCAGCAGCTTAGAGGGGAGTGGCCGGAACTATGGCTACACCTTC. As protein: CASSLEGSGRNYGYTF. Combining the CDR3 with reference TRBV11-2 and TRBJ1-2 gives the whole variable domain EAGVAQSPRYKIIEKRQSVAFWCNPISGHATLYWYQQILGQGPKLLIQFQNNGVVDDSQLPKDRFSAERLKGVDSTLKIQPAKLEDSAVYLCASSLEGSGRNYGYTFGSGTRLTVV.

The chain combines TRBV7-2 with TRBJ1-2; D perhaps matches TRBD1 (5 bases). Germline-derived CDR1 and CDR2 are SGHTA and FQGNSA. The CDR3 length is 11 residues. V shed 10 bases and J shed 7 bases, with 13 bases lying between them. This CDR3 is CANGQASGYTF. Written as DNA, the CDR3 is TGTGCCAACGGACAAGCTTCTGGCTACACCTTC.

This chain links TRBV28 with TRBJ1-1; no clear D. CDR1 MDHEN and CDR2 SYDVKM come from the germline V gene. The CDR3 runs to 13 residues. V lost 2 bases, J lost 6 bases, and 10 bases lay in between. This CDR3 reads CASSLVDVPEAFF. The CDR3, as DNA: TGTGCCAGCAGTTTAGTAGACGTACCTGAAGCTTTCTTT.

In nucleotides, the CDR3 is TGTGCCAGCAGCTTGAGTAGACCCGATAGGGCTTTCTTT. It yields the protein CASSLSRPDRAFF. The chain employs TRBV5-5 and TRBJ1-1; D is unclear. The germline V gene encodes CDR1 SGHKS and CDR2 YYEKEE (reference sequence). The ends were cut back, 1 base at V and 11 bases at J, with 15 bases in the middle. The CDR3 runs 13 residues.

This chain joins TRBV5-1 and TRBJ1-2; no clear D gene. The V end was cut by 2 bases, the J end by 0 bases, with 5 bases between. The germline V gene has CDR1 SGHRS and CDR2 YFSETQ. CDR3 length: 13 amino acids. DNA for the CDR3: TGCGCCAGCAGCTTAAACGCTAACTATGGCTACACCTTC. Translated, it gives CASSLNANYGYTF.

The J gene is TRBJ1-1, the V gene TRBV12-5; 10 nucleotides line up with TRBD1. CDR1 is LGHNT and CDR2 is FRNRAP in the germline V gene. The trim removed 7 bases at V and 1 base at J, leaving 9 bases unmatched. This CDR3 has 16 residues. The CDR3 DNA reads as TGTGCTAGTGCCAATCCCCGGACAGGGGGGAACACTGAAGCTTTCTTT. This encodes CASANPRTGGNTEAFF.